Listed below are T cell receptor beta chains from one sample, sequenced in a study of beta chain features in type 1 diabetes. Only in-frame clones appear in the TCRdb table, and some are missing; sequencing was by immunoSEQ multiplex PCR. The sample carries 300,000 to 350,000 clones, around 20% recorded once. Source material: naive CD4+ T cells from blood. The receptors were sampled from a woman under 30 in good health. Both conserved end residues are part of each CDR3. The D gene is left open where the match is weak. A row's size may be missing; if present it is once, few, many or a size class.

v_call	j_call	clone_size	d_call	cdr3_nt	cdr3_aa
TRBV7-2	TRBJ2-5	few	.	TGTGCCAGCAGCTTTGCGGGGACAGAGACCCAGTACTTC	CASSFAGTETQYF
TRBV30	TRBJ2-3	few	.	TGTGCCTGGAGTCCGCCTTGGAGCCGCACAGATACGCAGTATTTT	CAWSPPWSRTDTQYF
TRBV2	TRBJ1-2	.	TRBD1	TGTGCCAGCAGTGAAGCGATTTGGGACAGGGACTATGGCTACACCTTC	CASSEAIWDRDYGYTF
TRBV28	TRBJ2-1	few	TRBD2	TGTGCCAGCAGTTCAAGACTAGCGGGAGGCCACGGTGAGCAGTTCTTC	CASSSRLAGGHGEQFF
TRBV30	TRBJ2-7	few	TRBD1	TGTGCCGGTGGACAGGGTTACGAGCAGTACTTC	CAGGQGYEQYF
TRBV18	TRBJ2-3	.	TRBD1	TGTGCCAGCTCACCACCACAGGGGGATACGCAGTATTTT	CASSPPQGDTQYF
TRBV29-1	TRBJ2-1	.	TRBD2	TGCAGCGTTTCTTCCTTTAGCGGGGGATCGTACAATGAGCAGTTCTTC	CSVSSFSGGSYNEQFF
TRBV19	TRBJ2-7	few	.	TGTGCCAGTACGGACAGATACTACGAGCAGTACTTC	CASTDRYYEQYF
TRBV7-9	TRBJ2-1	few	.	TGTGCCAGCAGCTCCTGGACCCAACCCCCGGGGGAGCAGTTCTTC	CASSSWTQPPGEQFF
TRBV25-1	TRBJ2-1	few	TRBD2	TGTGCCAGCAGTGAATATTCGCTAGCGGGGTACAATGAGCAGTTCTTC	CASSEYSLAGYNEQFF
TRBV5-1	TRBJ2-1	.	TRBD2	TGCGCCAGCAGCCTAGCGGGAGGGCCCTCCAATGAGCAGTTCTTC	CASSLAGGPSNEQFF
TRBV7-9	TRBJ2-5	.	.	TGTGCCAGCAGGAATGGGCTCGGTGGAGAGACCCAGTACTTC	CASRNGLGGETQYF
TRBV5-1	TRBJ2-1	.	TRBD2	TGCGCCAGCGCCCCCGGGACTAGCTCCGGTGAGCAGTTCTTC	CASAPGTSSGEQFF
TRBV2	TRBJ2-6	few	.	TGTGCCAGCAGTGAGCGGGTCGCCGGGGCCAACGTCCTGACTTTC	CASSERVAGANVLTF
TRBV7-2	TRBJ2-5	.	.	TGTGCCAGCAGCCCCGGGACTCAAGAGACCCAGTACTTC	CASSPGTQETQYF
TRBV9	TRBJ2-5	few	TRBD2	TGTGCCAGCAGCCCAGTAGCGGGGACCCTCGGGGAGACCCAGTACTTC	CASSPVAGTLGETQYF
TRBV30	TRBJ1-2	.	.	TGTGCCTGGAGTGTAATCTTGGTAGCTTCTGATGGCTACACCTTC	CAWSVILVASDGYTF
TRBV7-2	TRBJ2-2	.	TRBD2	TGTGCCAGCAGCTTAGTGGGAGGGGACACCGGGGAGCTGTTTTTT	CASSLVGGDTGELFF
TRBV7-9	TRBJ2-1	few	.	TGTGCCAGCAGCTTAGCGAGGCTAGCCTATGAGCAGTTCTTC	CASSLARLAYEQFF
TRBV30	TRBJ1-1	.	.	TGTGCCTGGCAGCCCCCCGGGACAAAGAACACTGAAGCTTTCTTT	CAWQPPGTKNTEAFF
TRBV13	TRBJ2-3	.	TRBD2	TGTGCCAGCAGCTCCCGGGGGGGCGTAGATACGCAGTATTTT	CASSSRGGVDTQYF
TRBV29-1	TRBJ2-3	.	TRBD2	TGCAGCGTTGGTGCGGGGGGGCCGGATACGCAGTATTTT	CSVGAGGPDTQYF
TRBV30	TRBJ1-1	.	.	TGTGCCTGGAGCCCACTATCGGGGTTCAACACTGAAGCTTTCTTT	CAWSPLSGFNTEAFF
TRBV18	TRBJ2-1	few	.	TGTGCCAGCTCACCCCGACAGAGCTCCTACAATGAGCAGTTCTTC	CASSPRQSSYNEQFF
TRBV30	TRBJ1-2	few	.	TGTGCCTGGGGGGCGGGGGCTGGCTACACCTTC	CAWGAGAGYTF
TRBV5-4	TRBJ1-4	few	.	TGTGCCAGCAGCTCTCGGCGGGGACTCCTTAATGAAAAACTGTTTTTT	CASSSRRGLLNEKLFF
TRBV7-3	TRBJ2-1	.	.	TGTGCCAGCAGCTTAGACTTTACCAATGAGCAGTTCTTC	CASSLDFTNEQFF
TRBV4-1	TRBJ2-4	.	.	TGCGCCAGCAGCCAAGGAGTACCTCTAGCCAAAAACATTCAGTACTTC	CASSQGVPLAKNIQYF
TRBV30	TRBJ2-3	.	TRBD2	TGTGCCTGGAGTGTAACTAGCGGGGGAGATACGCAGTATTTT	CAWSVTSGGDTQYF
TRBV11-2	TRBJ1-5	.	TRBD1	TGTGCCAGCAGCTCCGGACAGGATGGCAATCAGCCCCAGCATTTT	CASSSGQDGNQPQHF
TRBV19	TRBJ2-1	few	TRBD2	TGTGCCAGTACCCCCTACGGACTAGCCTACAATGAGCAGTTCTTC	CASTPYGLAYNEQFF
TRBV30	TRBJ2-7	few	TRBD1	TGTGCCTGGAGTGTCCGGGACAGGGACTCCTACGAGCAGTACTTC	CAWSVRDRDSYEQYF
TRBV30	TRBJ2-3	few	.	TGTGCCTGGAGACTCAAGACCAGAGGGCAGTCAGATACGCAGTATTTT	CAWRLKTRGQSDTQYF
TRBV4-3	TRBJ2-4	.	.	TGCGCCAGCAGCCAAGAACAGGGAGTCATTCAGTACTTC	CASSQEQGVIQYF
TRBV5-1	TRBJ2-1	once	TRBD2	TGCGCCAGCAGCTTAGAGCGGGGGTACAATGAGCAGTTCTTC	CASSLERGYNEQFF